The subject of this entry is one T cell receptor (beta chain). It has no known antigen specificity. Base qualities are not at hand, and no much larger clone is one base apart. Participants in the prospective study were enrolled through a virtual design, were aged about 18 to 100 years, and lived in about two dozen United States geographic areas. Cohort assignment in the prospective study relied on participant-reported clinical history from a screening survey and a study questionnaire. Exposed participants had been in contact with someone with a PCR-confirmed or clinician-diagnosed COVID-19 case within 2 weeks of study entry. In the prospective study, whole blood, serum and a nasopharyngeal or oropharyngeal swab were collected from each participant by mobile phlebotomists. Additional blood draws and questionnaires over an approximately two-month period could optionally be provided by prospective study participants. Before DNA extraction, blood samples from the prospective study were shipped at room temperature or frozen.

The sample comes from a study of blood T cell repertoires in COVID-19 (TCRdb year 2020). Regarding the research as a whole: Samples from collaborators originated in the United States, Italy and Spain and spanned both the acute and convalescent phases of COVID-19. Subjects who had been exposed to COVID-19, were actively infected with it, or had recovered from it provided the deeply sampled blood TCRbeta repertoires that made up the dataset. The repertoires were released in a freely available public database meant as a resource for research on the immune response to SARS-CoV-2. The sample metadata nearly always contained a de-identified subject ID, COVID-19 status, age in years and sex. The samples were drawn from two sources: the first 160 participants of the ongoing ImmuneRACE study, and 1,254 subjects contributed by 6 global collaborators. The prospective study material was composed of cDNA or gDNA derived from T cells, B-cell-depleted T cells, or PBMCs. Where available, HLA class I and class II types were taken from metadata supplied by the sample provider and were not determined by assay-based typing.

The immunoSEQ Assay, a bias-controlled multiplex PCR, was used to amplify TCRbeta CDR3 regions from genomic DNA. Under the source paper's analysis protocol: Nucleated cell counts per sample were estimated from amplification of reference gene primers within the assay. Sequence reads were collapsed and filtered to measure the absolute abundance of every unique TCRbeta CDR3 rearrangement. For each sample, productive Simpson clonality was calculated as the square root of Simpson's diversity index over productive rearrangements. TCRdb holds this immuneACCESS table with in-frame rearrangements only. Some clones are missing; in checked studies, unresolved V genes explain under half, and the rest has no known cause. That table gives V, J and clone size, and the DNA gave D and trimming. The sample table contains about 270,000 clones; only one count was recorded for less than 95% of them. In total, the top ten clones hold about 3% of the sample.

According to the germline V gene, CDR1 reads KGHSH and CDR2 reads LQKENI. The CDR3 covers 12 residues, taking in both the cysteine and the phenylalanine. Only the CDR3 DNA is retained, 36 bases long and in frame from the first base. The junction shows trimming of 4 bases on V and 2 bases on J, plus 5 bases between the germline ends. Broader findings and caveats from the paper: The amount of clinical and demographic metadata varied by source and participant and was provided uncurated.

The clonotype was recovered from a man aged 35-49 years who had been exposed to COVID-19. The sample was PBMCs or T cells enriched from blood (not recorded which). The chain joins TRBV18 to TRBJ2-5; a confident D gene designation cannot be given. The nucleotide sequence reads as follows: TGTGCCAGCTCACTACTACAAGAGACCCAGTACTTC. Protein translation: CASSLLQETQYF.